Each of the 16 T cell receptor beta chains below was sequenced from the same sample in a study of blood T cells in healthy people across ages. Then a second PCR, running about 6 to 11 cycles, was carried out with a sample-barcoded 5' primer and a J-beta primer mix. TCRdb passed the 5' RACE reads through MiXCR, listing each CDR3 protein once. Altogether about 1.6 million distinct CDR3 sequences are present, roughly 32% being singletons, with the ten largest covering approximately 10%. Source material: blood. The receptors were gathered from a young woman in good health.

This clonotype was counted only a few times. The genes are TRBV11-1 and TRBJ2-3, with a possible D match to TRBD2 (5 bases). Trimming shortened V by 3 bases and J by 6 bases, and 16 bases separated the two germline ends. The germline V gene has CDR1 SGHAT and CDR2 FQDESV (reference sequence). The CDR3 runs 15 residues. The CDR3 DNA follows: TGTGCCAGCAGCTTCAACGTGGGAGAGGCGGATACGCAGTATTTT. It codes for CASSFNVGEADTQYF.

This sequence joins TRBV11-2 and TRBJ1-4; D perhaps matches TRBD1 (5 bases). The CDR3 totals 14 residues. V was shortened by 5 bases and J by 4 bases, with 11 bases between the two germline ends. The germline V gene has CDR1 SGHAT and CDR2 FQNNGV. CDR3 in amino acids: CASSQGRNNEKLFF. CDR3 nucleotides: TGTGCCAGCAGCCAGGGCCGGAATAATGAAAAACTGTTTTTT.

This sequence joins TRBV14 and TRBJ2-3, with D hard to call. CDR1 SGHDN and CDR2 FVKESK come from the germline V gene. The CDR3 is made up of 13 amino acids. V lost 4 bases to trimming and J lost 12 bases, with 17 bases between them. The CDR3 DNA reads TGTGCCAGCAGCCTGAACACACTTGGAGAACAGTATTTT. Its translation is CASSLNTLGEQYF.

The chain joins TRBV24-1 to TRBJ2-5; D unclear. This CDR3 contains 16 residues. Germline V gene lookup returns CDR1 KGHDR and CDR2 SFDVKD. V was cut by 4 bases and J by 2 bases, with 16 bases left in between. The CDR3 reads CATSDSTLGSQETQYF. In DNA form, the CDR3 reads TGTGCCACCAGTGACTCAACCCTTGGGTCACAAGAGACCCAGTACTTC.

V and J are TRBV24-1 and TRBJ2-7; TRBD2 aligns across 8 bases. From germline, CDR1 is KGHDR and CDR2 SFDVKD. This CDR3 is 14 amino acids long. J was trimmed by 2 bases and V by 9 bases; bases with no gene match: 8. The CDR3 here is CATPRELAAYEQYF. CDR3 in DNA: TGTGCCACCCCGCGGGAACTAGCGGCCTACGAGCAGTACTTC.

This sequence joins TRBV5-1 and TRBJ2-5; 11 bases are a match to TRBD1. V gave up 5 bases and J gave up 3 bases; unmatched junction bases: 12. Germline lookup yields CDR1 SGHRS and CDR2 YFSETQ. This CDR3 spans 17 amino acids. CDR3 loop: CASSRGQGATSEETQYF. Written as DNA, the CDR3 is TGCGCCAGCAGTCGCGGACAGGGGGCCACGTCTGAAGAGACCCAGTACTTC.

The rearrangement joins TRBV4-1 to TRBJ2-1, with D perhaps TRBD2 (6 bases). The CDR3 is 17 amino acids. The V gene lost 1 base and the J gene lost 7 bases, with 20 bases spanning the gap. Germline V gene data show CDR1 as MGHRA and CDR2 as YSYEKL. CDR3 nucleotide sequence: TGCGCCAGCAGCCAAGGAAGGGGACTTACCCTCGAAAATGAGCAGTTCTTC. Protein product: CASSQGRGLTLENEQFF.

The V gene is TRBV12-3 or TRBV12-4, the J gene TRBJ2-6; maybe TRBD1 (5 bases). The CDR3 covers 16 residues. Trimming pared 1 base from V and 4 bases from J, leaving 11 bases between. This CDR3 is CASSLDTRAGANVLTF. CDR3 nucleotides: TGTGCCAGCAGTTTAGATACCAGGGCCGGGGCCAACGTCCTGACTTTC.

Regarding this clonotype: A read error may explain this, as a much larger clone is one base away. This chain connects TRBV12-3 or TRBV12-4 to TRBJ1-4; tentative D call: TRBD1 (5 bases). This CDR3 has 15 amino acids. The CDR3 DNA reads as TGTGCCAGCAGTTTTGTTGGGACCAAAAATGAAAAACGGTTTTTT. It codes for CASSFVGTKNEKRFF.

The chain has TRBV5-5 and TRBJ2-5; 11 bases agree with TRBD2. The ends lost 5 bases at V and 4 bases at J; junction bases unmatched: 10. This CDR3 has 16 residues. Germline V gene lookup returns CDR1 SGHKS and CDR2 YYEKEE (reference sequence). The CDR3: CASRSLSGGAGETQYF. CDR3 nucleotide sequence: TGTGCCAGCAGATCACTTAGCGGGGGGGCCGGAGAGACCCAGTACTTC.

CDR3 residues: CASSTFNYEQYF. CDR3 nucleotide sequence: TGTGCCAGCAGCACCTTTAACTACGAGCAGTACTTC. The V call is TRBV11-2, the J call TRBJ2-7; D gene uncertain. This CDR3 has 12 amino acids. V dropped 5 bases and J dropped 3 bases, with 8 bases sitting between them. CDR1 SGHAT and CDR2 FQNNGV come from the germline V gene.

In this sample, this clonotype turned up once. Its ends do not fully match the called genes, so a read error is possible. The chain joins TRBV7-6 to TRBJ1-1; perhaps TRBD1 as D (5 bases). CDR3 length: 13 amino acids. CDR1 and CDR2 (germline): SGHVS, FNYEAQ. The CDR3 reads CSSRQQEGTEAFF. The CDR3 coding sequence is TGTTCCAGCAGACAACAGGAAGGCACTGAAGCTTTCTTT.

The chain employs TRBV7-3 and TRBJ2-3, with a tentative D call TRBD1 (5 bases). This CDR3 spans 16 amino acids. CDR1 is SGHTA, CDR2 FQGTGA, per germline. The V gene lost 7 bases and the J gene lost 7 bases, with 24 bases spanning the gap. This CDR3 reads CASIRRRGRSANTQYF. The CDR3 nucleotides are TGTGCCAGCATCCGACGAAGGGGTAGATCCGCCAATACGCAGTATTTT. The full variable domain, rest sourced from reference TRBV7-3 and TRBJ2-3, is GAGVSQTPSNKVTEKGKYVELRCDPISGHTALYWYRQSLGQGPEFLIYFQGTGAADDSGLPNDRFFAVRPEGSVSTLKIQRTERGDSAVYLCASIRRRGRSANTQYFGPGTRLTVL.

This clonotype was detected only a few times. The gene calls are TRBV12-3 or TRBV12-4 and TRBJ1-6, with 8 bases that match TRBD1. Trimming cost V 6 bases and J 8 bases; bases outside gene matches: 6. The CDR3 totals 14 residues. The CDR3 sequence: CASSLQGAHSPLHF. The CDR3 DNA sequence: TGTGCCAGCAGCCTTCAGGGGGCGCATTCACCCCTCCACTTT.

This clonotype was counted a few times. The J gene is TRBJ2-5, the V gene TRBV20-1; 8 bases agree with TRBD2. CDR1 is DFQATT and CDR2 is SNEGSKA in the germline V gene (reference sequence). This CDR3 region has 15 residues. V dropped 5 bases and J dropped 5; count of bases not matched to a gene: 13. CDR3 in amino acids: CSASTGTRFLETQYF. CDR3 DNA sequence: TGCAGTGCTTCGACCGGGACTAGATTTTTGGAGACCCAGTACTTC.

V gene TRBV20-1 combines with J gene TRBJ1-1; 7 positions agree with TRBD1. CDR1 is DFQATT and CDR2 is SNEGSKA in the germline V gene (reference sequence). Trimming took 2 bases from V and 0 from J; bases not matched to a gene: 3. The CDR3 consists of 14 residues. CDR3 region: CSARRDSMNTEAFF. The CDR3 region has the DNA TGCAGTGCTAGACGGGACAGCATGAACACTGAAGCTTTCTTT.